The rows below give T cell receptor beta chains drawn from one sample of a study of beta chain features in type 1 diabetes. Sequencing was performed with immunoSEQ multiplex PCR; in TCRdb, only in-frame clones are kept and a portion is missing. The table lists 310,000 or so clones, approximately 10% of them singletons. Material: naive CD4+ T cells from blood. These receptors came from a woman in her 30s in good health. Each CDR3 is given with its conserved first and last residue. A D gene is named only where the DNA matches it firmly. Clone size appears in some rows only: once, few, many, or a class for an expanded clone.

size	D	J	V	CDR3	DNA
-	TRBD2	TRBJ2-7	TRBV5-1	CASSPGTIVISEQYF	TGCGCCAGCAGCCCAGGGACTATTGTAATTTCCGAGCAGTACTTC
-	TRBD2	TRBJ2-3	TRBV7-2	CASSSGLAGGADTQYF	TGTGCCAGCAGCTCCGGACTAGCGGGAGGAGCAGATACGCAGTATTTT
-	TRBD1	TRBJ2-1	TRBV7-2	CASSSSGGSYNEQFF	TGTGCCAGCAGCTCCTCAGGGGGCTCCTACAATGAGCAGTTCTTC
-	TRBD1	TRBJ1-4	TRBV6-5	CASSLGQENEKLFF	TGTGCCAGCAGTTTGGGACAGGAAAATGAAAAACTGTTTTTT
few	-	TRBJ1-5	TRBV29-1	CSVRIAGGPGGNQPQHF	TGCAGCGTTCGGATAGCGGGGGGGCCCGGAGGCAATCAGCCCCAGCATTTT
-	-	TRBJ2-2	TRBV5-4	CASSFPGAHTGELFF	TGTGCCAGCAGCTTCCCAGGGGCGCACACCGGGGAGCTGTTTTTT
few	TRBD2	TRBJ2-3	TRBV7-9	CASSSSVAGHTDTQYF	TGTGCCAGCAGCTCATCGGTAGCGGGGCACACAGATACGCAGTATTTT
few	-	TRBJ2-5	TRBV30	CAWTGGGETQYF	TGTGCCTGGACAGGGGGAGGAGAGACCCAGTACTTC
few	-	TRBJ1-1	TRBV20-1	CSAMATEAFF	TGCAGTGCTATGGCCACTGAAGCTTTCTTT
-	-	TRBJ2-5	TRBV2	CATMRTQETQYF	TGTGCCACCATGCGAACCCAAGAGACCCAGTACTTC
few	TRBD1	TRBJ2-4	TRBV5-1	CASSLGQGLAKNIQYF	TGCGCCAGCAGCCTGGGACAGGGCCTAGCCAAAAACATTCAGTACTTC
-	-	TRBJ1-1	TRBV7-9	CASSPLGAPSTEAFF	TGTGCCAGCAGCCCCCTGGGGGCCCCGTCCACTGAAGCTTTCTTT
few	-	TRBJ2-3	TRBV15	CATSDFADTQYF	TGTGCCACCAGCGACTTCGCAGATACGCAGTATTTT
-	-	TRBJ1-2	TRBV9	CASSGRAVLAGQNYGYTF	TGTGCCAGCAGCGGCAGGGCGGTCTTGGCAGGTCAAAACTATGGCTACACCTTC
few	TRBD1	TRBJ2-1	TRBV28	CASSFLGDRGRNEQFF	TGTGCCAGCAGTTTCCTAGGAGACAGGGGAAGAAATGAGCAGTTCTTC
-	TRBD1	TRBJ2-1	TRBV29-1	CSVEPGTGFSGEQFF	TGCAGCGTTGAACCCGGGACAGGGTTCTCGGGCGAGCAGTTCTTC
few	TRBD2	TRBJ2-1	TRBV14	CASSQGSLAGVSNEQFF	TGTGCCAGCAGCCAAGGTTCACTAGCGGGAGTCTCCAATGAGCAGTTCTTC
-	TRBD2	TRBJ2-5	TRBV6-5	CASRASAGGGTQYF	TGTGCCAGTAGGGCCTCGGCGGGAGGTGGGACCCAGTACTTC
few	-	TRBJ2-5	TRBV6-6	CASSSVGGGQETQYF	TGTGCCAGCAGTTCCGTGGGTGGCGGTCAAGAGACCCAGTACTTC
-	TRBD1	TRBJ1-1	TRBV27	CASSYRGGGTEAFF	TGTGCCAGCAGTTACAGGGGGGGCGGGACTGAAGCTTTCTTT
few	TRBD1	TRBJ2-2	TRBV30	CARKGTAPLGELFF	TGTGCCCGAAAGGGGACAGCCCCTCTCGGGGAGCTGTTTTTT
few	-	TRBJ1-5	TRBV28	CASSLGAYNQPQHF	TGTGCCAGCAGTTTGGGGGCGTACAATCAGCCCCAGCATTTT
-	-	TRBJ1-5	TRBV5-1	CASSLGREQLNQPQHF	TGCGCCAGCAGCTTGGGTCGGGAACAGCTTAATCAGCCCCAGCATTTT
few	-	TRBJ2-2	TRBV19	CASSEGGRPTGELFF	TGTGCCAGTAGTGAGGGTGGGAGGCCCACCGGGGAGCTGTTTTTT
-	TRBD1	TRBJ1-2	TRBV7-9	CASSLLGTGVVGYTF	TGTGCCAGCAGCTTATTGGGGACAGGGGTTGTTGGCTACACCTTC
-	-	TRBJ2-5	TRBV25-1	CASSDPRRGETQYF	TGTGCCAGCAGTGACCCCCGACGGGGGGAGACCCAGTACTTC
-	-	TRBJ2-5	TRBV4-2	CASSSPETQYF	TGTGCCAGCAGCTCCCCGGAGACCCAGTACTTC
few	-	TRBJ2-3	TRBV21-1	CASSTQQGATDTQYF	TGTGCCAGCAGCACACAACAGGGGGCAACAGATACGCAGTATTTT
-	-	TRBJ2-5	TRBV4-3	CASSQGTRETQYF	TGCGCCAGCAGCCAAGGGACACGGGAGACCCAGTACTTC
-	-	TRBJ2-1	TRBV11-2	CASSFRDGSYNEQFF	TGTGCCAGCAGCTTCCGGGACGGGAGCTACAATGAGCAGTTCTTC
-	-	TRBJ2-5	TRBV15	CATSSLGGAGTQYF	TGTGCCACCAGCAGCCTTGGGGGGGCCGGGACCCAGTACTTC
few	TRBD2	TRBJ2-7	TRBV4-2	CASSQELAGAYEQYF	TGTGCCAGCAGCCAAGAACTAGCGGGAGCGTACGAGCAGTACTTC
-	TRBD1	TRBJ2-7	TRBV6-1	CASSGPGTDVYEQYF	TGTGCCAGCAGTGGGCCCGGGACAGATGTGTACGAGCAGTACTTC
few	TRBD2	TRBJ2-5	TRBV10-3	CATSSGTGETQYF	TGTGCCACGTCGAGCGGGACCGGAGAGACCCAGTACTTC
-	-	TRBJ2-5	TRBV7-3	CASAVGGGGQETQYF	TGTGCCAGCGCGGTAGGGGGTGGTGGCCAAGAGACCCAGTACTTC
-	TRBD1	TRBJ2-7	TRBV28	CASSHGQGSEQYF	TGTGCCAGCAGTCACGGACAGGGGTCCGAGCAGTACTTC